These T cell receptor beta chains were read from a single sample in a study of identifying expanded T cells in peripheral blood. The table came from immunoSEQ multiplex PCR; TCRdb's copy has only in-frame clones and leaves some out. The repertoire holds about 85,000 clones, with approximately 90% as singletons. The source material was blood. The receptors were sampled from a person aged 18-70 years in good health. Each CDR3 is given with its conserved first and last residue. D genes are given only for firm matches. Rows give clone size only sometimes, using once, few, many, or a class for an expanded clone.

j_call d_call v_call clone_size cdr3_nt cdr3_aa
TRBJ2-7 TRBD2 TRBV4-3 - TGCGCCAGCAGCCAATATAGCGGGAGGGGTTACGAGCAGTACTTC CASSQYSGRGYEQYF
TRBJ2-3 - TRBV10-3 - TGTGCCATCAGTGACATTTCAGGCACAGATACGCAGTATTTT CAISDISGTDTQYF
TRBJ2-7 TRBD1 TRBV5-8 once TGTGCCAGCAGCAGCCGACAGGGCCCCAACAACCAGCTTTACTCCTACGAGCAGTACTTC CASSSRQGPNNQLYSYEQYF
TRBJ1-1 TRBD1 TRBV28 - TGTGCCAGCAGTTCCCGCCTTGAACAGGGGAGGAGAACTGAAGCTTTCTTT CASSSRLEQGRRTEAFF
TRBJ2-3 - TRBV9 - TGTGCCAGCAGCGTCAGGGGGGGAAGCACAGATACGCAGTATTTT CASSVRGGSTDTQYF
TRBJ2-1 - TRBV11-2 - TGTGCCAGCAGCTGGACCCCCTCTGGGGGCTACAATGAGCAGTTCTTC CASSWTPSGGYNEQFF
TRBJ2-3 - TRBV7-2 - TGTGCCAGCAGTAGATCCACAGATACGCAGTATTTT CASSRSTDTQYF
TRBJ1-1 - TRBV6-6 few TGTGCCAGCAGGGAGCTGAACACTGAAGCTTTCTTT CASRELNTEAFF
TRBJ2-7 TRBD2 TRBV28 - TGTGCCAGCAGTTTAACCGGACTAGCGGGAGTCATCGAGCAGTACTTC CASSLTGLAGVIEQYF
TRBJ1-1 - TRBV21-1 - TGTGCCAGCAGCAAGCGGGGGGTTCCCGGGGCTTTCTTT CASSKRGVPGAFF
TRBJ2-1 TRBD1 TRBV28 - TGTGCCAGCAGGGCTCGGCAGGGGGTAGGCGGCGAGCAGTTCTTC CASRARQGVGGEQFF
TRBJ1-1 TRBD1 TRBV19 - TGTGCCAGTAGACTCGGGTACGGGACAGGGGGCCCCCGCATGAACACTGAAGCTTTCTTT CASRLGYGTGGPRMNTEAFF
TRBJ2-7 - TRBV9 - TGTGCCAGCAGCGGGGGCTTCGAGGGAGGCAAGCAGTACTTC CASSGGFEGGKQYF
TRBJ1-4 - TRBV7-2 - TGTGCCAGCAGCTTAGTCCAGGGGTTACATGAAAAACTGTTTTTT CASSLVQGLHEKLFF
TRBJ1-3 TRBD1 TRBV5-1 - TGCGCCAGCAGCTTGGGGACAGGGGGCTCTGGAAACACCATATATTTT CASSLGTGGSGNTIYF
TRBJ2-7 TRBD2 TRBV28 - TGTGCCAGCAGTGTCCCGGGACTAGTGGGGTACGAGCAGTACTTC CASSVPGLVGYEQYF
TRBJ2-7 - TRBV7-6 - TGTGCCAGCAGCTTAAGGGAAGGGGAGCAGTACTTC CASSLREGEQYF
TRBJ1-2 - TRBV2 once TGTGCCAGCAGTGATAACAGTTTTATGGATGGCTACACCTTC CASSDNSFMDGYTF
TRBJ1-5 TRBD1 TRBV30 - TGTGCCTGGAGTGTCGGCAGGGGGTGGACTCAGCCCCAGCATTTT CAWSVGRGWTQPQHF
TRBJ2-2 - TRBV11-2 - TGTGCCAGCAGCTTGATATCGAACACCGGGGAGCTGTTTTTT CASSLISNTGELFF
TRBJ2-1 TRBD1 TRBV5-6 - TGTGCCAGCAGCCCCGACAGGGTCTCGCTCAATGAGCAGTTCTTC CASSPDRVSLNEQFF
TRBJ2-5 - TRBV6-5 - TGTGCCAGCAGTGACGCTACAGGGCAAGAGACCCAGTACTTC CASSDATGQETQYF
TRBJ1-1 - TRBV9 - TGTGCCAGCAGCGCGAGGAACACTGAAGCTTTCTTT CASSARNTEAFF
TRBJ2-7 - TRBV7-6 - TGTGCCAGCACTTCCCCACCTTTCTACGAGCAGTACTTC CASTSPPFYEQYF
TRBJ2-5 - TRBV14 - TGTGCCAGCAGCATAAGAGGGTTCGAGACCCAGTACTTC CASSIRGFETQYF
TRBJ1-1 - TRBV6-5 - TGTGCCAGCAGGAAGTGGGGAATGAACACTGAAGCTTTCTTT CASRKWGMNTEAFF
TRBJ1-3 - TRBV30 - TGTGCCTGGACCCGCTCTGGAAACACCATATATTTT CAWTRSGNTIYF
TRBJ2-3 - TRBV15 - TGTGCCACCCGACACGGACTCTCTATTAGCACAGATACGCAGTATTTT CATRHGLSISTDTQYF
TRBJ1-1 - TRBV10-1 once TGCGCCAGCAGTGTCGGACAGAACACTGAAGCTTTCTTT CASSVGQNTEAFF
TRBJ1-2 - TRBV13 - TGTGCCAGCAGAATATATCAGGCTAACTATGGCTACACCTTC CASRIYQANYGYTF